Listed below are T cell receptor beta chains from one sample, sequenced in a study of OX40 agonist ivuxolimab in advanced cancers. The method was immunoSEQ multiplex PCR; TCRdb's version includes in-frame clones alone and lacks a portion of them. The sample contains about 18,000 clones, around 71% of which appear only once. The material sequenced was CD4+ or CD8+ T cells sorted from blood, taken in a trial of the OX40 agonist ivuxolimab. These receptors were obtained from an adult with an advanced solid tumor such as melanoma, head and neck, liver or kidney cancer. Both conserved end residues are part of each CDR3. A D gene is named only where the DNA matches it firmly. For some rows the clone size is stated as once, few or many, or as a class when expanded; others skip it.

cdr3_nt	cdr3_aa	clone_size	d_call	v_call	j_call
TGTGCCAGCAGCGTAGACGGTCAGGTTATTGACGAGCAGTACTTC	CASSVDGQVIDEQYF	NA	NA	TRBV9	TRBJ2-7
TGTGCCACCAGCAGAGATCTGGGCTGGAACTTATACGAGCAGTACTTC	CATSRDLGWNLYEQYF	NA	NA	TRBV15	TRBJ2-7
TGTGCCAGCAGCCTAGGGGTCCCGGGGACCCAGTACTTC	CASSLGVPGTQYF	NA	NA	TRBV13	TRBJ2-5
TGTGCCGGAAAGGGACTAGATGGCTACGAGCAGTACTTC	CAGKGLDGYEQYF	NA	TRBD2	TRBV30	TRBJ2-7
TGTGCCAGTAGTACCGGACTAGCGGGAGACCAAGAGACCCAGTACTTC	CASSTGLAGDQETQYF	NA	TRBD2	TRBV19	TRBJ2-5
TGTGCCAGCAGCCCCGGACAGGGGCCGTCCTACGAGCAGTACTTC	CASSPGQGPSYEQYF	NA	TRBD1	TRBV7-7	TRBJ2-7
TGTGCCAGCAGCTTAGAAACAGGGGGAAGGGGTTCTGGGTACGAGCAGTACTTC	CASSLETGGRGSGYEQYF	NA	TRBD1	TRBV11-2	TRBJ2-7
TGTGCCTGGAGCCCCTCGGAGGACAATGAGCAGTTCTTC	CAWSPSEDNEQFF	NA	NA	TRBV30	TRBJ2-1
TGTGCCAGCAGCTTTAGGACTAGCGGCTTCGAAGGCGGGGAGCTGTTTTTT	CASSFRTSGFEGGELFF	few	TRBD2	TRBV7-8	TRBJ2-2
TGTGCCAGCAGCCCTCGGACTAGCGAGGCGGAGACCCAGTACTTC	CASSPRTSEAETQYF	NA	TRBD2	TRBV9	TRBJ2-5
TGTGCCACCAGCGGGGGGGAGGAGACCTCTGAAGCTTTCTTT	CATSGGEETSEAFF	NA	NA	TRBV15	TRBJ1-1
TGTGCCATCATTCCGGGAGGGCATGAGACCCAGTACTTC	CAIIPGGHETQYF	NA	TRBD2	TRBV10-3	TRBJ2-5
TGCGCCAGCAGGGGACAACCCCTGAGCAGGGAGACCCAGTACTTC	CASRGQPLSRETQYF	NA	NA	TRBV5-1	TRBJ2-5
TGTGCCAGCAGCTTAGCGGGAAGCTCCTACAATGAGCAGTTCTTC	CASSLAGSSYNEQFF	once	NA	TRBV11-2	TRBJ2-1
TGTGCCAGCACCTTACCCAACCTAGATACGCAGTATTTT	CASTLPNLDTQYF	NA	NA	TRBV28	TRBJ2-3
TGTGCCAGCAGCCAAGACCCGGACCAAGAGACCCAGTACTTC	CASSQDPDQETQYF	once	NA	TRBV5-4	TRBJ2-5
TGTGCCAGCAGTGAAGAGGAGTCAGGGGAAGGGTGGAGCTATGGCTACACCTTC	CASSEEESGEGWSYGYTF	NA	NA	TRBV6-4	TRBJ1-2
TGTGCCAGCAGTGACTACCAGGGGTTGGACTATGGCTACACCTTC	CASSDYQGLDYGYTF	NA	NA	TRBV2	TRBJ1-2
TGTGCCAGCAGCTTGAGGGCGGGAGGGAGCAATGAGCAGTTCTTC	CASSLRAGGSNEQFF	medium-sized	TRBD2	TRBV11-2	TRBJ2-1
TGTGCCAGCAGTGACCCTCCGACAGGTTGGAACACTGAAGCTTTCTTT	CASSDPPTGWNTEAFF	NA	NA	TRBV6-1	TRBJ1-1
TGCGCCAGCAGCCAAGATTCAGGTTTGAACACTGAAGCTTTCTTT	CASSQDSGLNTEAFF	NA	NA	TRBV4-3	TRBJ1-1
TGTGCCAGCAGTCCCGGGGGTCGGGAAAAACTGTTTTTT	CASSPGGREKLFF	NA	NA	TRBV27	TRBJ1-4
TGTGCCAGCAGAAGACAGGGGGCGCCGGTGGAAAAACTGTTTTTT	CASRRQGAPVEKLFF	NA	TRBD1	TRBV6-5	TRBJ1-4
TGTGCCACCAGCAGTTCGGACAGACCTCCGTACAATGAGCAGTTCTTC	CATSSSDRPPYNEQFF	NA	NA	TRBV15	TRBJ2-1
TGTGCCTGGATCGACGGGAGCTCCTACGAGCAGTACTTC	CAWIDGSSYEQYF	NA	NA	TRBV30	TRBJ2-7
TGTGCCAGCAGTTCCGTCCTAGCGGGGGAATACAATGAGCAGTTCTTC	CASSSVLAGEYNEQFF	NA	TRBD2	TRBV28	TRBJ2-1
TGTGCCAGCATCCCGTCGGGGAACAATGAGCAGTTCTTC	CASIPSGNNEQFF	NA	NA	TRBV7-8	TRBJ2-1
TGTGCCGCTGGCGGGGTCCTCCAAGAGACCCAGTACTTC	CAAGGVLQETQYF	NA	NA	TRBV25-1	TRBJ2-5
TGTGCCAGCAGCTTAGTGAGCTCCTACGAGCAGTACTTC	CASSLVSSYEQYF	few	NA	TRBV11-3	TRBJ2-7
TGTGCCATCAGATCCCCGGGAGACGAGCAGTACTTC	CAIRSPGDEQYF	medium-sized	NA	TRBV10-3	TRBJ2-7
TGCGCCAGCAGCCGAGAGGGGCAGGCCAGTAATGAAAAACTGTTTTTT	CASSREGQASNEKLFF	NA	NA	TRBV4-3	TRBJ1-4
TGTGCCAGCAGTTACTCACCCGCGGAGACCTACGAGCAGTACTTC	CASSYSPAETYEQYF	NA	NA	TRBV6-5	TRBJ2-7
TGTGCCTGGAGGCCTCGCGGGAGTTACGAGCAGTACTTC	CAWRPRGSYEQYF	medium-sized	TRBD2	TRBV30	TRBJ2-7
TGTGCCAGCAGTTTCGGTCAGGGTGTAGTTGGCTACACCTTC	CASSFGQGVVGYTF	NA	NA	TRBV28	TRBJ1-2
TGCGCCAGCAGCTTGGGACAGGGTGCGGACGAGCAGTACTTC	CASSLGQGADEQYF	NA	TRBD1	TRBV5-1	TRBJ2-7
TGTGCCAGCAGTTTTCCTAGCGGGAGTACGACAGATACGCAGTATTTT	CASSFPSGSTTDTQYF	NA	TRBD2	TRBV7-9	TRBJ2-3
TGTGCCTGGAGTACGCGGGGGACAGGGTTAGGCGAGCAGTACTTC	CAWSTRGTGLGEQYF	few	TRBD1	TRBV30	TRBJ2-7
TGTGCCAGTAGTGTGGGCTCCGGAAGCCACGAGCAGTACTTC	CASSVGSGSHEQYF	medium-sized	NA	TRBV19	TRBJ2-7
TGCGCCAGCAGCCAAGTGGGCGTTGAAGCTTTCTTT	CASSQVGVEAFF	NA	NA	TRBV4-1	TRBJ1-1
TGTGCCAGCAGCGCCCAACAGGGGAGTTACGAGCAGTACTTC	CASSAQQGSYEQYF	NA	TRBD1	TRBV9	TRBJ2-7
TGTGCCAGCAGCAGACAGGGAATAGAAGCTTTCTTT	CASSRQGIEAFF	NA	TRBD1	TRBV5-6	TRBJ1-1
TGTGCCAGCAGTCGACCTCTAGAGAACGAGCAGTACTTC	CASSRPLENEQYF	NA	NA	TRBV6-5	TRBJ2-7
TGTGCCAGCAAGTGGCCGCCCGAGCCGGCCAAAAACATTCAGTACTTC	CASKWPPEPAKNIQYF	NA	NA	TRBV6-4	TRBJ2-4